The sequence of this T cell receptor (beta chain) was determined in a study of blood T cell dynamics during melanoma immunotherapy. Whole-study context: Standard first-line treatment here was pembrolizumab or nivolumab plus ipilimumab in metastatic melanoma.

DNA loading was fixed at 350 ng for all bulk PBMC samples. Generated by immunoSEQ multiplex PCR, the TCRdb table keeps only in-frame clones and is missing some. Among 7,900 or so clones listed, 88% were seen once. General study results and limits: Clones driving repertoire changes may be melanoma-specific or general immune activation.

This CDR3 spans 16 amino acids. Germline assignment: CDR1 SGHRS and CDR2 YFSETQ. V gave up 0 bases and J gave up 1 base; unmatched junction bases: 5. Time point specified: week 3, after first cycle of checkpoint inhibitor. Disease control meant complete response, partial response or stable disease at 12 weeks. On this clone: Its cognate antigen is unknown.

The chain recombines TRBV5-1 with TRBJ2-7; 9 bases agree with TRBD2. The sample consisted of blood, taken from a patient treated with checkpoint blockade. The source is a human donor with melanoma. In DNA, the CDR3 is TGCGCCAGCAGCTTGGTAATAGCGGGAGTTTCCTACGAGCAGTACTTC. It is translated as CASSLVIAGVSYEQYF.